One and the same sample provided the 18 T cell receptor beta chains below, sequenced in a study of long-term antiretroviral therapy in people with HIV. The immunoSEQ assay was v3.0, run at survey level. Sequencing used immunoSEQ multiplex PCR; TCRdb keeps in-frame clones, though not all of them. Of tens of thousands of clones in the sample, more than 75% were seen once. The material sequenced was unsorted PBMCs, taken 4.7 to 5 years after starting antiretroviral therapy. These receptors were taken from a man between 35 and 55 years old with HIV.

This clone appeared a single time. V and J are TRBV27 and TRBJ2-7; D is perhaps TRBD2 (6 bases). The CDR3 sequence is 13 residues long. The germline V gene encodes CDR1 MNHEY and CDR2 SMNVEV (reference sequence). Trimming removed 6 bases at V and 3 bases at J, with 12 bases between. The CDR3 is CASSPGTYYEQYF. CDR3 coding DNA: TGTGCCAGCAGCCCCGGGACTTACTACGAGCAGTACTTC.

This sequence joins TRBV5-6 and TRBJ2-3; TRBD2 might be the D (6 bases). Germline V gene lookup returns CDR1 SGHDT and CDR2 YYEEEE. Trimming removed 4 bases from V and 4 bases from J, with 13 bases in between. This CDR3 spans 14 amino acids. DNA for the CDR3: TGTGCCAGCAGCGCGGTACTAGCCCCAGATACGCAGTATTTT. Amino acids: CASSAVLAPDTQYF.

The chain joins TRBV9 to TRBJ2-3; D not certain. Trimming left V 5 bases short and J 0 bases short, with 16 bases between. The CDR3 sequence is 16 residues long. The germline gives CDR1 SGDLS, CDR2 YYNGEE. The CDR3 nucleotides read TGTGCCAGCAGTTACGTAGGTCCTCCTAGCACAGATACGCAGTATTTT. As protein: CASSYVGPPSTDTQYF.

This clone was observed a single time. This chain joins TRBV6-5 and TRBJ1-2, with D possibly being TRBD1 (5 bases). CDR1 is MNHEY, CDR2 SVGAGI, per germline. CDR3 length: 13 residues. Between the trimmed V and J ends, which lost 6 bases and 10 bases, there was a span of 18 bases. The chain's CDR3 is CASRPFDGGDYTF. Written as DNA, the CDR3 is TGTGCCAGCAGGCCCTTCGATGGGGGTGACTACACCTTC.

The chain employs TRBV28 and TRBJ2-7, with D hard to call. CDR1 and CDR2 (germline): MDHEN, SYDVKM. V shed 3 bases and J shed 0 bases, with 9 bases lying between them. This CDR3 comprises 14 residues. Here the CDR3 DNA reads TGTGCCAGCAGTTTCAGCCCTAACTCCTACGAGCAGTACTTC. Encoded protein: CASSFSPNSYEQYF. Using reference TRBV28 and TRBJ2-7 for the parts outside the CDR3, the full variable domain is DVKVTQSSRYLVKRTGEKVFLECVQDMDHENMFWYRQDPGLGLRLIYFSYDVKMKEKGDIPEGYSVSREKKERFSLILESASTNQTSMYLCASSFSPNSYEQYFGPGTRLTVT.

This clone showed up just a few times. V is TRBV15 and J is TRBJ2-1; D possibly matches TRBD1 or TRBD2 (5 bases each). Germline V gives CDR1 LNHNV, CDR2 YYDKDF (reference sequence). This CDR3 comprises 14 residues. V lost 4 bases, J lost 1 base, and 8 bases lay in between. The CDR3 DNA reads as TGTGCCACCAGCACCGGGACGTCCTACAATGAGCAGTTCTTC. Its protein is CATSTGTSYNEQFF.

The chain uses TRBV15 and TRBJ2-1, with 9 bases that match TRBD2. Germline CDR1 and CDR2: LNHNV and YYDKDF (reference sequence). The CDR3 consists of 18 residues. The trim removed 6 bases at V and 5 bases at J, leaving 17 bases unmatched. CDR3: CATRRLAGAPDYDNEQFF. The DNA of the CDR3 is TGTGCCACCAGGCGGTTAGCGGGGGCCCCTGATTACGACAATGAGCAGTTCTTC.

This clone has only one observation. The chain joins TRBV7-2 to TRBJ2-7; no clear D gene. The CDR3 consists of 12 residues. The germline gives CDR1 SGHTA, CDR2 FQGNSA. Trimming took 2 bases from V and 2 from J, leaving 4 bases between them. The DNA for the CDR3 is TGTGCCAGCAGCTTAAAGGCCTACGAGCAGTACTTC. This encodes CASSLKAYEQYF. The full variable domain, completed using reference TRBV7-2 and TRBJ2-7, is GAGVSQSPSNKVTEKGKDVELRCDPISGHTALYWYRQSLGQGLEFLIYFQGNSAPDKSGLPSDRFSAERTGGSVSTLTIQRTQQEDSAVYLCASSLKAYEQYFGPGTRLTVT.

The CDR3 bases are TGTGCCAGCAGCTTAAACCCTTCAGGGGAAAAACTGTTTTTT. It translates to CASSLNPSGEKLFF. The chain joins TRBV7-2 to TRBJ1-4, with TRBD1 as a possible D gene (5 bases). The germline V gene encodes CDR1 SGHTA and CDR2 FQGNSA. V lost 2 bases and J 8 bases, leaving 12 bases between the germline ends. CDR3 length: 14 residues.

CDR3 amino acids: CASSVGPGQGTSNYGYTF. The CDR3 nucleotides are TGTGCCAGCAGCGTAGGCCCGGGACAGGGGACGTCTAACTATGGCTACACCTTC. The V call is TRBV9, the J call TRBJ1-2; 10 bases agree with TRBD1. CDR3 length: 18 residues. J lost 0 bases, V lost 0 bases, and 8 bases had no gene match. Germline lookup yields CDR1 SGDLS and CDR2 YYNGEE.

This chain links TRBV10-1 with TRBJ2-2; 7 nucleotides line up with TRBD1. The CDR3 has 15 residues. Germline values: CDR1 WNHNN, CDR2 SYGVQD (reference sequence). V dropped 2 bases and J dropped 5; count of bases not matched to a gene: 5. The CDR3 DNA reads TGCGCCAGCAGTGAGCGACAGGGTGGGACCGGGGAGCTGTTTTTT. Its protein is CASSERQGGTGELFF.

This chain connects TRBV7-9 to TRBJ1-1; D uncertain. The CDR3 covers 13 residues. Trimming stripped 5 bases from V and 1 base from J, with 8 bases between. Germline loops: CDR1 SEHNR, CDR2 FQNEAQ (reference sequence). CDR3 residues: CASSAVGNTEAFF. In DNA form, the CDR3 reads TGTGCCAGCAGCGCCGTGGGGAACACTGAAGCTTTCTTT.

V usage is TRBV10-3 and J usage is TRBJ2-2; D not resolved. The CDR3 length is 14 residues. Germline V CDR1 and CDR2: ENHRY, SYGVKD. Trimming removed 11 bases from V and 2 bases from J, with 15 bases in between. CDR3 loop: CAAMELQNTGELFF. Written as DNA, the CDR3 is TGTGCCGCCATGGAACTTCAAAACACCGGGGAGCTGTTTTTT.

The chain joins TRBV11-3 to TRBJ2-3; TRBD1 matches at 7 bases. The CDR3 is 15 residues long. With 4 bases clipped from V and 2 bases from J, the junction kept 6 bases outside the gene matches. Germline V gives CDR1 SGHNT, CDR2 YENEEA. CDR3 sequence reads: CASSSQGSDTDTQYF. CDR3 coding DNA: TGTGCCAGCAGCTCACAGGGGTCTGACACAGATACGCAGTATTTT.

The chain uses TRBV7-9 and TRBJ2-6; weak D call: TRBD1 (6 bases). Germline CDR1 is SEHNR and CDR2 is FQNEAQ (reference sequence). The CDR3 consists of 16 residues. The V and J ends lost 5 bases and 4 bases respectively, with 15 bases between them. The CDR3 coding sequence is TGTGCCAGCAGCCCCACGACAGGAAACGGGGCCAACGTCCTGACTTTC. Translation: CASSPTTGNGANVLTF.

The genes are TRBV7-3 and TRBJ2-2, with TRBD1 identical over 8 bases. The germline V gene encodes CDR1 SGHTA and CDR2 FQGTGA. Losses at the gene ends were 5 bases for V and 4 bases for J; bases not matched to a gene: 3. The CDR3 loop spans 14 amino acids. Here the CDR3 DNA reads TGTGCCAGCAGCATAGACAGGGGCACCGGGGAGCTGTTTTTT. Protein product: CASSIDRGTGELFF.

V is TRBV28 and J is TRBJ1-1, with a tentative D call TRBD1 (5 bases). The germline CDR1 and CDR2 sequences are MDHEN and SYDVKM. This CDR3 has 10 amino acids. Trimming stripped 7 bases from V and 9 bases from J, with 9 bases between. This CDR3 is CASTAGKAFF. Here the CDR3 DNA reads TGTGCCAGCACGGCAGGGAAAGCTTTCTTT.

This chain connects TRBV19 to TRBJ1-1; D is possibly TRBD1 (6 bases). Germline V gives CDR1 LNHDA, CDR2 SQIVND (reference sequence). This CDR3 spans 13 amino acids. V was trimmed by 8 bases and J by 1 base, leaving 11 bases between them. The CDR3, as DNA: TGTGCCAGTGGGGGGGGGCGGAACACTGAAGCTTTCTTT. This gives the protein CASGGGRNTEAFF.